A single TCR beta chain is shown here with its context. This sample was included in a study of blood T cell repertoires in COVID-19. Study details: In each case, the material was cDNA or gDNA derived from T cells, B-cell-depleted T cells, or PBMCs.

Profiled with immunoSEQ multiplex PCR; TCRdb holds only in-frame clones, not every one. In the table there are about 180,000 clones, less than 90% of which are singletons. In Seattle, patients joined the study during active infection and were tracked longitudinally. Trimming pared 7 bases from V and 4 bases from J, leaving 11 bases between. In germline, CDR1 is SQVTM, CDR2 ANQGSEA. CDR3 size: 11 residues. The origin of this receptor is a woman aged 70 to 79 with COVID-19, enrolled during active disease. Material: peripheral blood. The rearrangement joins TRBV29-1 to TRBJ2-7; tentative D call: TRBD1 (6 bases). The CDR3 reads CSGDISYEQYF. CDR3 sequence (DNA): TGCAGCGGGGACATTTCTTACGAGCAGTACTTC.